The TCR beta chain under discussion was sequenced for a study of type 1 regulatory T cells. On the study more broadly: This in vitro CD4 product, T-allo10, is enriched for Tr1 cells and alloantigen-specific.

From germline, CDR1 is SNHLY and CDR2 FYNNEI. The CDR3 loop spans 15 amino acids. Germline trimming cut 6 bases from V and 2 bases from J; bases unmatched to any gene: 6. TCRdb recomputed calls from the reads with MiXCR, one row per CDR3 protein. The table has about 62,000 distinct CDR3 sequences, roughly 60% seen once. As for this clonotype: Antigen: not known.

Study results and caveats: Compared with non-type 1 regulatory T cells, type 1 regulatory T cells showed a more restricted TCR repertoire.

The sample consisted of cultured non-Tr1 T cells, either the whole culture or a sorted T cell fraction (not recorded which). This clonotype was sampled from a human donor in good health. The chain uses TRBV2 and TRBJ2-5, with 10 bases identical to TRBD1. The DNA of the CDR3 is TGTGCCAGCAGAAAGAGGACAGGGGGGCAAGAGACCCAGTACTTC. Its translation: CASRKRTGGQETQYF.